This T cell receptor (beta chain) was found in a study of T cells in Graves' hyperthyroidism and ophthalmopathy. CDR1 and CDR2 from the germline V gene are DFQATT and SNEGSKA (reference sequence). The V gene lost 8 bases and the J gene lost 1 base, with 20 bases spanning the gap. The CDR3 has 15 residues. This clonotype has more than one count but fewer than ten. Amplification targeted TCR beta CDR3 regions from RNA transcripts. RT-PCR in the first round (using the HTBI primer set) targeted the TCR CDR3. From the multiplex PCR reads, TCRdb called clonotypes with MiXCR, one entry per CDR3 protein. The table lists 700,000 to 850,000 distinct CDR3 sequences, 30% to 40% of them singletons.

The sequenced sample was blood. This clonotype was obtained from a middle-aged woman with Graves' hyperthyroidism. This rearrangement joins TRBV20-1 to TRBJ1-2; D not certain. The CDR3 nucleotides are TGCAGTTCCTCCGGGTCGAATAACAATAACTATGGCTACACCTTC. Encoded protein: CSSSGSNNNNYGYTF.